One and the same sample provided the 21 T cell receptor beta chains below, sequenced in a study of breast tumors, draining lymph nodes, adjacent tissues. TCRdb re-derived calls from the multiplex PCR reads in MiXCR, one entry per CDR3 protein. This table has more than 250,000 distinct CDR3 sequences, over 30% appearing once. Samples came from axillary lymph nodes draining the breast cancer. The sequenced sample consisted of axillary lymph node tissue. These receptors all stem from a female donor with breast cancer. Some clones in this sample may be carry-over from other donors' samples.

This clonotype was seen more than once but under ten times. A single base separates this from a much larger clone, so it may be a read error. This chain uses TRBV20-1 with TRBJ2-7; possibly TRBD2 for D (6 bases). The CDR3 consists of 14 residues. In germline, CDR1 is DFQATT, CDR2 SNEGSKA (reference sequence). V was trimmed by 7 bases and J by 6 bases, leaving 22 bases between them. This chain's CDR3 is CSGTTGTEPSEQYF. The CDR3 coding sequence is TGCAGTGGGACAACCGGGACTGAGCCCTCCGAGCAGTACTTC.

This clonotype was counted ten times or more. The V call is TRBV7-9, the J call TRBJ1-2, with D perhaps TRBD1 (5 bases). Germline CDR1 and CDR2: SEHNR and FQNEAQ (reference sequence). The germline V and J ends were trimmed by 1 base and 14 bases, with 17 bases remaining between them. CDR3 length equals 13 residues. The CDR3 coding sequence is TGTGCCAGCAGCTTAGTTGGCAGGGATCGGTTTACCTTC. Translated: CASSLVGRDRFTF.

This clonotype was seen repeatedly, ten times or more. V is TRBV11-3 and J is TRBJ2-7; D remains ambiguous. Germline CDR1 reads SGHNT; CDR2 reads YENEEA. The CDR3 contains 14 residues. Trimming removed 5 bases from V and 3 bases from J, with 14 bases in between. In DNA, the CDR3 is TGTGCCAGCAGCCCCCCCCGAGAGGACTACGAGCAGTACTTC. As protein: CASSPPREDYEQYF.

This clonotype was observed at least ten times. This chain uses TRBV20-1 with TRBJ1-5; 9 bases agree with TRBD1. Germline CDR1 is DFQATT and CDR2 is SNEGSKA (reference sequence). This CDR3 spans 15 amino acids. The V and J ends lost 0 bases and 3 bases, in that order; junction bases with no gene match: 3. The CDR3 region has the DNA TGCAGTGCTAGAGATAACAGGGGGCCCAATCAGCCCCAGCATTTT. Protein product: CSARDNRGPNQPQHF.

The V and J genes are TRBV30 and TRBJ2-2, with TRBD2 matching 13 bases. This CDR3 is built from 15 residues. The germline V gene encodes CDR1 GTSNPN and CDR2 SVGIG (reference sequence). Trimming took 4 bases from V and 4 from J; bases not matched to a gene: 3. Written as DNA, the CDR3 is TGTGCCTGGACGGGACTAGCGGGGCCCACCGGGGAGCTGTTTTTT. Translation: CAWTGLAGPTGELFF.

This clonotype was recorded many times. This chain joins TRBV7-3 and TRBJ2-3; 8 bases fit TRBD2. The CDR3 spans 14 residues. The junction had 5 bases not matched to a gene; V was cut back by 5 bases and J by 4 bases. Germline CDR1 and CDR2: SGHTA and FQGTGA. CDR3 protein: CASSLSGSADTQYF. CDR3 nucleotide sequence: TGTGCCAGCAGCCTAAGCGGGAGCGCAGATACGCAGTATTTT.

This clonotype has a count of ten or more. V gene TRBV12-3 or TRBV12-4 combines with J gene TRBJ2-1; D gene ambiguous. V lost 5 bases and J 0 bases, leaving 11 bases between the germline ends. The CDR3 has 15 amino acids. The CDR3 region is CASSPRASSYNEQFF. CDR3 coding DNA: TGTGCCAGCAGTCCCCGGGCTAGCTCCTACAATGAGCAGTTCTTC.

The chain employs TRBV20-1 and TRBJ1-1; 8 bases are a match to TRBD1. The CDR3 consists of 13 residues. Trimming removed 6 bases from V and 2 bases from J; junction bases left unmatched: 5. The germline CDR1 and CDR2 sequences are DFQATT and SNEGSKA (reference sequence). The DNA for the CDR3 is TGCAGTGCCTTACAGGGGGTCAACACTGAAGCTTTCTTT. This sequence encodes CSALQGVNTEAFF.

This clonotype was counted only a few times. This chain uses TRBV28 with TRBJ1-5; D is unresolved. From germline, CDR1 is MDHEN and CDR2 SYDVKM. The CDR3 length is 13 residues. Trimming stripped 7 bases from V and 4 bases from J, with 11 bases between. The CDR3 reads CASTSGGNQPQHF. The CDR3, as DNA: TGTGCCAGCACCTCAGGCGGTAATCAGCCCCAGCATTTT.

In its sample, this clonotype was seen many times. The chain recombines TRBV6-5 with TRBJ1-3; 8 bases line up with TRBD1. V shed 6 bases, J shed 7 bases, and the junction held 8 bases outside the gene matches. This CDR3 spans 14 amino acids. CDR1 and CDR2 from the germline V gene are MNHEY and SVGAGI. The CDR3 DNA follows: TGTGCCAGCAGCCGGACAGGGATTTTCAACACCATATATTTT. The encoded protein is CASSRTGIFNTIYF.

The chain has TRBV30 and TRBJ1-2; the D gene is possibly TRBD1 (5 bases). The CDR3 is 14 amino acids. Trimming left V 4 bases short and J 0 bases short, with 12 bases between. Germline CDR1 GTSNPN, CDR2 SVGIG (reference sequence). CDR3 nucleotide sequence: TGTGCCTGGATCGGACAAGGACCTAACTATGGCTACACCTTC. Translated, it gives CAWIGQGPNYGYTF.

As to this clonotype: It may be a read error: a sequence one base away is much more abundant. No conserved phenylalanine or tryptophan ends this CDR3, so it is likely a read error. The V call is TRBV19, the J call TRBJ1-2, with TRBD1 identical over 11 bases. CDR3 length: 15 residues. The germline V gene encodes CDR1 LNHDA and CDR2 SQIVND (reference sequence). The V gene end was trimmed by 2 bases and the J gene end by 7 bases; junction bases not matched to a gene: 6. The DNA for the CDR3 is TGTGCCAGTAGTATACCCGGACAGGGGGCAGGTGGCTACACCCTC. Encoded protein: CASSIPGQGAGGYTL.

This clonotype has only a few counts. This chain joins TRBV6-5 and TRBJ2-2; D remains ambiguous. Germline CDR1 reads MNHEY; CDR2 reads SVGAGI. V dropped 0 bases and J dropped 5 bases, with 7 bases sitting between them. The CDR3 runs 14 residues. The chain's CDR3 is CASSYSRRTGELFF. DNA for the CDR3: TGTGCCAGCAGTTACTCAAGAAGGACCGGGGAGCTGTTTTTT.

The CDR3 DNA sequence: TGTGCCAGCAGTTTAGTCGGACTCTCCTACGAGAGGGGATGTCTGACAAACATTCAGTACTTC. Residues: CASSLVGLSYERGCLTNIQYF. This chain joins TRBV12-3 or TRBV12-4 and TRBJ2-4, with D perhaps TRBD1 or TRBD2 (5 bases each). The V gene lost 1 base and the J gene lost 6 bases, with 31 bases spanning the gap. The CDR3 sequence is 21 residues long.

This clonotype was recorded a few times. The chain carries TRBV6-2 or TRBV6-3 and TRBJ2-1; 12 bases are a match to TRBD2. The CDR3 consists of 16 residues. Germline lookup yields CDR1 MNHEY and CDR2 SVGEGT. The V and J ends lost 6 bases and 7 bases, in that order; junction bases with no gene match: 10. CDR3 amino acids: CASRKRTSGRSNEQFF. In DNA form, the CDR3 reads TGTGCCAGCAGAAAGAGAACTAGCGGGAGGAGTAATGAGCAGTTCTTC.

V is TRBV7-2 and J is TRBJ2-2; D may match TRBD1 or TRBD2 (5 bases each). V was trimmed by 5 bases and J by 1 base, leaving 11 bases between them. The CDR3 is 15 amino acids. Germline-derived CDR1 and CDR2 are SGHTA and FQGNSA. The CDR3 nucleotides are TGTACCAGCAGCCTTACTAGGGGGAACACCGGGGAGCTGTTTTTT. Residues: CTSSLTRGNTGELFF.

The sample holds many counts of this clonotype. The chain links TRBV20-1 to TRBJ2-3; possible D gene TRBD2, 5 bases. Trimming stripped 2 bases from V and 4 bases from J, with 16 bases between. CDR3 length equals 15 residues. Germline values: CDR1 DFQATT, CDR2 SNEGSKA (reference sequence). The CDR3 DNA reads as TGCAGTGCTAGATTGGAGGTCGCCCTACCAGATACGCAGTATTTT. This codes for CSARLEVALPDTQYF.

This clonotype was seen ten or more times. CDR3 nucleotide sequence: TGCAGTGCTAGAGCCCCGTTTGGTAGCGGAGATACCTACGAGCAGTACTTC. This sequence encodes CSARAPFGSGDTYEQYF. The genes are TRBV20-1 and TRBJ2-7, with D perhaps matching TRBD2 (6 bases). This CDR3 comprises 17 residues. Trimming took off 1 base at V and 2 bases at J, with 21 bases between the two ends. The V gene's germline CDR1 is DFQATT and CDR2 SNEGSKA (reference sequence).

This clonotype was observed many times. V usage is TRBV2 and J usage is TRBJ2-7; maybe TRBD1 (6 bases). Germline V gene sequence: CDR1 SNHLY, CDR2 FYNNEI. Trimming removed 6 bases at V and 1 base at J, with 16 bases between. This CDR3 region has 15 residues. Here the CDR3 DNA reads TGTGCCAGCAGCTCGAAAGATAGGGGGTCCTACGAGCAGTACTTC. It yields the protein CASSSKDRGSYEQYF.

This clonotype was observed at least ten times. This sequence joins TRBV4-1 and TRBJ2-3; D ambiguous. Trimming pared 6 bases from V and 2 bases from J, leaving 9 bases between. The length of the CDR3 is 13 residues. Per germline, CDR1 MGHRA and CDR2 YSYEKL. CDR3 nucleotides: TGCGCCAGCAGTGTTCAGCCCACAGATACGCAGTATTTT. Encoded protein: CASSVQPTDTQYF.

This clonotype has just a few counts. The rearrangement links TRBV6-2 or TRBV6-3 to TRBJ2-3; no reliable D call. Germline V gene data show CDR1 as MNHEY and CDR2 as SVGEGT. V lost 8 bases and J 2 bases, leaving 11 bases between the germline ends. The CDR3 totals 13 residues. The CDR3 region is CASLRDNTDTQYF. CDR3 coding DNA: TGTGCCAGCCTCCGTGACAACACAGATACGCAGTATTTT.